One and the same sample provided the 6 T cell receptor beta chains below, sequenced in a study of glioma-infiltrating T cells after dendritic cell vaccination. Some clones are missing from TCRdb's copy, which holds only in-frame ones; the method was immunoSEQ multiplex PCR. The sample yields 95,000 or so clones, roughly 84% seen once. Here the sequenced sample was blood, taken before dendritic cell vaccination. These receptors all come from a human donor with glioblastoma.

The rearrangement uses TRBV5-6 and TRBJ2-7; D is unresolved. Germline CDR1 and CDR2: SGHDT and YYEEEE. The V gene lost 4 bases and the J gene lost 0 bases, with 14 bases spanning the gap. The CDR3 covers 15 residues. CDR3: CASSAWFFSSYEQYF. In nucleotides, the CDR3 is TGTGCCAGCAGCGCCTGGTTTTTCAGCTCCTACGAGCAGTACTTC.

For the CDR3, the DNA is TGTGCTAGTGGTTTGGTACAATATCTGCAGCGAGTCTCAAGACTGAACACTGAAGCTTTCTTT. It encodes CASGLVQYLQRVSRLNTEAFF. V gene TRBV12-5 combines with J gene TRBJ1-1; D is unresolved. V lost 0 bases to trimming and J lost 0 bases, with 26 bases between them. The CDR3 has 21 amino acids. Germline lookup yields CDR1 LGHNT and CDR2 FRNRAP.

The V gene is TRBV11-2, the J gene TRBJ2-7; tentatively, D is TRBD2 (7 bases). This CDR3 spans 14 amino acids. Trimming left V 2 bases short and J 5 bases short, with 13 bases between. Germline V gene lookup returns CDR1 SGHAT and CDR2 FQNNGV. CDR3 amino acids: CASSLWGGLNEQYF. CDR3 bases: TGTGCCAGCAGCTTATGGGGGGGCCTAAACGAGCAGTACTTC.

This clone came up a few times. The chain couples TRBV28 to TRBJ1-6; a possible D gene is TRBD1 (5 bases). The CDR3 length is 14 residues. Trimming took off 3 bases at V and 13 bases at J, with 16 bases between the two ends. The V gene's germline CDR1 is MDHEN and CDR2 SYDVKM. The CDR3 DNA sequence: TGTGCCAGCAGTTTGGTACAGGCATCACTCCCCCTCCACTTT. It encodes CASSLVQASLPLHF.

The chain combines TRBV14 with TRBJ2-7, with TRBD2 as a possible D gene (5 bases). The germline V gene has CDR1 SGHDN and CDR2 FVKESK. The V gene lost 4 bases and the J gene lost 3 bases, with 16 bases spanning the gap. This CDR3 contains 15 residues. CDR3 sequence: CASSPSWERFYEQYF. In nucleotides, the CDR3 is TGTGCCAGCAGCCCGAGTTGGGAGAGGTTCTACGAGCAGTACTTC.

The gene calls are TRBV2 and TRBJ2-5; TRBD1 might be the D (6 bases). This CDR3 spans 17 amino acids. Germline assignment: CDR1 SNHLY and CDR2 FYNNEI. Trimming pared 0 bases from V and 0 bases from J, leaving 14 bases between. Here the CDR3 reads CASSEALAGVYQETQYF. CDR3 bases: TGTGCCAGCAGTGAAGCCCTGGCAGGGGTTTACCAAGAGACCCAGTACTTC.